The sample holds many counts of the clone carrying this TCR beta chain. This sample stems from a study of T cells of healthy individuals. Trimming stripped 1 base from V and 0 bases from J, with 3 bases between. Looked up from germline, CDR1 is SGHAT and CDR2 is FQNNGV. CDR3 length: 14 residues. A single record per CDR3 protein comes from TCRdb applying MiXCR to the 5' RACE reads. The sample holds around 63,000 distinct CDR3 sequences; roughly 15% are singletons and the top ten take less than 6%. The V call is TRBV11-2, the J call TRBJ2-2; the D is unclear. The receptor comes from a human donor in good health. Written as DNA, the CDR3 is TGTGCCAGCAGCTTAGTAGCGAACACCGGGGAGCTGTTTTTT. The encoded protein is CASSLVANTGELFF.